The 27 T cell receptor beta chains listed next were all sequenced from one sample in a study of T-cell memory formation after mild COVID-19. TCRdb re-called the 5' RACE reads with MiXCR, one entry per CDR3 protein. The repertoire includes about 88,000 distinct CDR3 sequences, roughly 25% of them detected once, and 42% sits in the top ten. Sequencing was carried out using PBMCs or a T cell subset sorted from them (not recorded which). The source of these receptors is a young man who had mild COVID-19 (a few samples of this study predate the infection). Cell type and time point are not known.

The V and J genes are TRBV7-8 and TRBJ2-2; 10 bases line up with TRBD2. J gave up 7 bases and V 5 bases, and 10 bases lay outside the gene matches. The CDR3 has 16 amino acids. Germline V gene sequence: CDR1 SGHVS, CDR2 FQNEAQ. CDR3 in DNA: TGTGCCAGCAGCGTCAGCGGGGGGGCATTCGGCGGGGAGCTGTTTTTT. It specifies CASSVSGGAFGGELFF.

This rearrangement joins TRBV5-6 to TRBJ1-1; D call uncertain. This CDR3 comprises 12 residues. Looked up from germline, CDR1 is SGHDT and CDR2 is YYEEEE. Trimming took off 2 bases at V and 4 bases at J, with 6 bases between the two ends. The chain's CDR3 is CASSFSSTEAFF. The CDR3 DNA sequence: TGTGCCAGCAGCTTCTCCAGCACTGAAGCTTTCTTT.

This chain connects TRBV7-9 to TRBJ1-6; D is possibly TRBD1 (5 bases). The CDR3 has 15 amino acids. Germline assignment: CDR1 SEHNR and CDR2 FQNEAQ (reference sequence). V was trimmed by 4 bases and J by 9 bases, leaving 16 bases between them. The CDR3 region has the DNA TGTGCCAGCAGCTCTGGGGGGGGAAGGATTTCACCCCTCCACTTT. It encodes CASSSGGGRISPLHF.

The chain uses TRBV7-8 and TRBJ2-1; perhaps TRBD2 as D (6 bases). The CDR3 is 16 amino acids. Germline-derived CDR1 and CDR2 are SGHVS and FQNEAQ. Trimming left V 1 base short and J 5 bases short, with 15 bases between. In DNA, the CDR3 is TGTGCCAGCAGCTTAGGGGCTGGGACTGGGAACAATGAGCAGTTCTTC. This gives the protein CASSLGAGTGNNEQFF.

The chain recombines TRBV14 with TRBJ2-1; D call uncertain. Looked up from germline, CDR1 is SGHDN and CDR2 is FVKESK. The length of the CDR3 is 14 residues. V lost 4 bases, J lost 1 base, and 8 bases lay in between. The CDR3 DNA is TGTGCCAGCAGCCCTATTCCATCCTACAATGAGCAGTTCTTC. Translated, it gives CASSPIPSYNEQFF. Full variable domain (rest looked up from reference TRBV14 and TRBJ2-1): EAGVTQFPSHSVIEKGQTVTLRCDPISGHDNLYWYRRVMGKEIKFLLHFVKESKQDESGMPNNRFLAERTGGTYSTLKVQPAELEDSGVYFCASSPIPSYNEQFFGPGTRLTVL.

The chain links TRBV20-1 to TRBJ2-5; tentatively, D is TRBD2 (5 bases). The CDR3 sequence is 15 residues long. V lost 1 base to trimming and J lost 1 base, with 13 bases between them. The germline CDR1 and CDR2 sequences are DFQATT and SNEGSKA (reference sequence). CDR3 DNA: TGCAGTGCTAGAGGTGAACCGGGGTCCCAAGAGACCCAGTACTTC. This translates into CSARGEPGSQETQYF.

This clonotype was seen a few times. This chain connects TRBV7-9 to TRBJ2-7, with D uncertain. The CDR3 has 11 residues. Between the trimmed V and J ends, which lost 5 bases and 3 bases, there was a span of 5 bases. Germline-derived CDR1 and CDR2 are SEHNR and FQNEAQ (reference sequence). CDR3 DNA: TGTGCCAGCAGCCTCGACTACGAGCAGTACGTC. Its translation: CASSLDYEQYV.

The chain employs TRBV6-4 and TRBJ2-3; D perhaps matches TRBD2 (5 bases). Deletions cut 3 bases from V and 1 base from J, with 8 bases between. Germline-derived CDR1 and CDR2 are MRHNA and SNTAGT. The CDR3 totals 14 residues. DNA of the CDR3: TGTGCCAGCAGTGAGGGAGAGGGCACAGATACGCAGTATTTT. It yields the protein CASSEGEGTDTQYF.

The V gene is TRBV30, the J gene TRBJ2-1; D remains ambiguous. Germline V CDR1 and CDR2: GTSNPN, SVGIG (reference sequence). CDR3 length: 11 residues. Trimming removed 3 bases at V and 10 bases at J, with 10 bases between. The chain's CDR3 is CAWSGIREQFF. The CDR3 DNA is TGTGCCTGGAGCGGAATTCGAGAGCAGTTCTTC.

In this sample, this clonotype turned up a few times. The genes are TRBV5-1 and TRBJ2-7; TRBD1 aligns across 11 bases. Trimming took 5 bases from V and 3 from J; bases not matched to a gene: 7. Germline V gene data show CDR1 as SGHRS and CDR2 as YFSETQ. The CDR3 totals 15 residues. As DNA, the CDR3 is TGCGCCAGCAGTCCTGCCGGGACAGGGGGCTACGAGCAGTACTTC. Amino acids: CASSPAGTGGYEQYF.

This clonotype was seen more than once but under ten times. The gene calls are TRBV13 and TRBJ1-1; tentatively, D is TRBD1 (6 bases). Germline V gene data show CDR1 as PRHDT and CDR2 as FYEKMQ (reference sequence). There are 15 residues in the CDR3. V lost 0 bases to trimming and J lost 1 base, with 9 bases between them. The CDR3 spells CASSLGRGENTEAFF. In DNA, the CDR3 is TGTGCCAGCAGCTTAGGCAGGGGCGAGAACACTGAAGCTTTCTTT. The full variable domain, rest sourced from reference TRBV13 and TRBJ1-1, is AAGVIQSPRHLIKEKRETATLKCYPIPRHDTVYWYQQGPGQDPQFLISFYEKMQSDKGSIPDRFSAQQFSDYHSELNMSSLELGDSALYFCASSLGRGENTEAFFGQGTRLTVV.

The rearrangement uses TRBV28 and TRBJ2-2; 9 bases fit TRBD1. CDR3 length: 14 amino acids. Germline CDR1 is MDHEN and CDR2 is SYDVKM. With 5 bases clipped from V and 5 bases from J, the junction kept 3 bases outside the gene matches. This chain's CDR3 is CASSMTGGTGELFF. The DNA of the CDR3 is TGTGCCAGCAGTATGACAGGGGGGACCGGGGAGCTGTTTTTT.

The sample holds a few counts of this clonotype. The V and J genes are TRBV10-3 and TRBJ1-2; D remains ambiguous. The CDR3 covers 14 residues. Trimming shortened V by 0 bases and J by 0 bases, and 5 bases separated the two germline ends. From germline, CDR1 is ENHRY and CDR2 SYGVKD. The CDR3 coding sequence is TGTGCCATCAGTGAGTCTGAAGCTAACTATGGCTACACCTTC. Its protein is CAISESEANYGYTF.

By its share, this clonotype is medium-sized. The CDR3 DNA sequence: TGTGCCATCAGTGATTTTGACAGGGTGGGTCAGCCCCAGCATTTT. It codes for CAISDFDRVGQPQHF. The rearrangement links TRBV10-3 to TRBJ1-5, with 7 bases matching TRBD1. The junction had 8 bases not matched to a gene; V was cut back by 3 bases and J by 6 bases. The CDR3 has 15 amino acids. Germline lookup yields CDR1 ENHRY and CDR2 SYGVKD.

This rearrangement joins TRBV9 to TRBJ1-1, with a tentative D call TRBD1 (6 bases). CDR1 is SGDLS, CDR2 YYNGEE, per germline. The CDR3 length is 13 residues. Deletions cut 0 bases from V and 8 bases from J, with 11 bases between. The CDR3 loop reads CASSVAGGEEAFF. In DNA form, the CDR3 reads TGTGCCAGCAGCGTAGCTGGGGGCGAGGAAGCTTTCTTT.

This chain uses TRBV11-2 with TRBJ2-7; D is undetermined. CDR3 length: 13 amino acids. Germline CDR1 and CDR2: SGHAT and FQNNGV. The V end lost 3 bases, the J end lost 3 bases, and 9 bases lay between the germline ends. CDR3: CASSLRGIYEQYF. The CDR3 nucleotides are TGTGCCAGCAGCTTGCGTGGGATCTACGAGCAGTACTTC.

This rearrangement joins TRBV10-3 to TRBJ1-2; 7 bases align to TRBD1. V lost 8 bases to trimming and J lost 2 bases; unmatched junction nucleotides: 5. Germline CDR1 reads ENHRY; CDR2 reads SYGVKD. The CDR3 covers 13 residues. The DNA of the CDR3 is TGTGCCATCCGGGACAGTCGGAACTATGGCTACACCTTC. Translated, it gives CAIRDSRNYGYTF.

V usage is TRBV3-1 and J usage is TRBJ1-2, with D unresolved. This CDR3 is built from 13 residues. The germline V gene has CDR1 LGHDT and CDR2 YNNKEL (reference sequence). Deletions cut 3 bases from V and 4 bases from J, with 9 bases between. The CDR3 reads CASSQWVLYGYTF. The CDR3 DNA reads TGTGCCAGCAGCCAGTGGGTGCTCTATGGCTACACCTTC.

This clonotype occurred a few times. J is TRBJ2-1 and V is TRBV20-1; either TRBD1 or TRBD2 may fit D (5 bases each). Trimming took off 8 bases at V and 15 bases at J, with 14 bases between the two ends. The CDR3 runs to 9 residues. The germline gives CDR1 DFQATT, CDR2 SNEGSKA (reference sequence). In nucleotides, the CDR3 is TGCAGTCCTGACCCGAGGGGGTTCTTC. It yields the protein CSPDPRGFF.

The chain is built from TRBV6-5 and TRBJ1-5; unclear D gene. This CDR3 has 13 amino acids. Germline CDR1 and CDR2: MNHEY and SVGAGI. The V end lost 2 bases, the J end lost 4 bases, and 6 bases lay between the germline ends. DNA of the CDR3: TGTGCCAGCAGTTACAGCCCAAATCAGCCCCAGCATTTT. Encoded protein: CASSYSPNQPQHF.

This clonotype was counted between two and nine times. The rearrangement joins TRBV14 to TRBJ2-3; D not resolved. The CDR3 covers 16 residues. Deletions cut 4 bases from V and 4 bases from J, with 18 bases between. Germline V gives CDR1 SGHDN, CDR2 FVKESK. The CDR3 protein is CASSRRSLSRADTQYF. CDR3 in DNA: TGTGCCAGCAGCCGGCGGAGTTTGTCAAGGGCAGATACGCAGTATTTT.

In this sample, this clonotype turned up many times. The chain couples TRBV7-8 to TRBJ2-1; D not resolved. The CDR3 covers 13 residues. Germline lookup yields CDR1 SGHVS and CDR2 FQNEAQ. V was pared by 3 bases and J by 0 bases, with 3 bases between. CDR3: CASSFSSYNEQFF. CDR3 nucleotide sequence: TGTGCCAGCAGCTTCAGCTCCTACAATGAGCAGTTCTTC.

The chain joins TRBV7-8 to TRBJ1-2; D gene ambiguous. This CDR3 comprises 14 residues. Germline CDR1 SGHVS, CDR2 FQNEAQ. V lost 3 bases and J 2 bases, leaving 10 bases between the germline ends. CDR3 in amino acids: CASSLGIMNYGYTF. For the CDR3, the DNA is TGTGCCAGCAGCTTGGGCATCATGAACTATGGCTACACCTTC. The variable domain in full, completed from reference TRBV7-8 and TRBJ1-2, reads GAGVSQSPRYKVAKRGQDVALRCDPISGHVSLFWYQQALGQGPEFLTYFQNEAQLDKSGLPSDRFFAERPEGSVSTLKIQRTQQEDSAVYLCASSLGIMNYGYTFGSGTRLTVV.

The chain employs TRBV7-2 and TRBJ2-2, with TRBD2 matching over 15 bases. V lost 4 bases, J lost 3 bases, and 15 bases stayed unmatched. CDR3 length: 21 residues. Germline CDR1 SGHTA, CDR2 FQGNSA. CDR3 in amino acids: CASSSLGLAGGRLGDTGELFF. The CDR3 bases are TGTGCCAGCAGCTCCCTGGGACTAGCGGGGGGCCGCCTCGGGGACACCGGGGAGCTGTTTTTT. The complete variable domain, with remaining parts taken from reference TRBV7-2 and TRBJ2-2, reads GAGVSQSPSNKVTEKGKDVELRCDPISGHTALYWYRQSLGQGLEFLIYFQGNSAPDKSGLPSDRFSAERTGGSVSTLTIQRTQQEDSAVYLCASSSLGLAGGRLGDTGELFFGEGSRLTVL.

Only a few counts were recorded for this clonotype. The CDR3 sequence: CASKADTDTQYF. The CDR3 DNA sequence: TGTGCCAGCAAGGCAGACACAGATACGCAGTATTTT. The chain combines TRBV12-3 or TRBV12-4 with TRBJ2-3; D call uncertain. Trimming took 7 bases from V and 2 from J, leaving 7 bases between them. The CDR3 has 12 residues.

This clonotype was seen a handful of times. The chain links TRBV4-1 to TRBJ2-7, with D perhaps given as TRBD1 or TRBD2 (5 bases each). Trimming shortened V by 4 bases and J by 4 bases, and 17 bases separated the two germline ends. The germline V gene has CDR1 MGHRA and CDR2 YSYEKL. The CDR3 contains 15 residues. The DNA of the CDR3 is TGCGCCAGCAGCCCGGGGCCAGACACTCTGTACGAGCAGTACTTC. It codes for CASSPGPDTLYEQYF.

This clonotype came up a few times. This chain links TRBV7-8 with TRBJ1-2, with D uncertain. The V gene's germline CDR1 is SGHVS and CDR2 FQNEAQ. The CDR3 loop spans 12 amino acids. Trimming took 1 base from V and 7 from J, leaving 7 bases between them. The CDR3 coding sequence is TGTGCCAGCAGCTTAGGGGCAGGTGGCTACACCTTC. Protein sequence: CASSLGAGGYTF.